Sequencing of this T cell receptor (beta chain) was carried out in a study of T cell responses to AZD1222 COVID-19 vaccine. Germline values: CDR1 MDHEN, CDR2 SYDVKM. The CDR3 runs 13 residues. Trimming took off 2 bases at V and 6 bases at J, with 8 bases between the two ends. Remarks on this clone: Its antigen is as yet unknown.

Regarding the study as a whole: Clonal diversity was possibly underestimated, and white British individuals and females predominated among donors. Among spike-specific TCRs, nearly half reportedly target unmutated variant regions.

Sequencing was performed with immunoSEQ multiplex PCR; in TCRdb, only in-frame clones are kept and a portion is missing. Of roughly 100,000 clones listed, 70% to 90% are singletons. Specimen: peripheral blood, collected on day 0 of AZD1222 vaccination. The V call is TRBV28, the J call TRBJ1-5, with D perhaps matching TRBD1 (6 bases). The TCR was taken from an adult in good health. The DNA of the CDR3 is TGTGCCAGCAGTTTACTGGGGGCTCAGCCCCAGCATTTT. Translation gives CASSLLGAQPQHF.